One and the same sample provided the 28 T cell receptor beta chains below, sequenced in a study of glioma-infiltrating T cells after dendritic cell vaccination. Assay used: immunoSEQ multiplex PCR; TCRdb lists only in-frame clones, some missing. The table has about 99,000 clones, roughly 79% seen once. The source was blood, collected before dendritic cell vaccination. These receptors were taken from a human donor with glioblastoma.

This clone appeared a single time. The genes are TRBV9 and TRBJ2-3; weak D call: TRBD2 (5 bases). V dropped 3 bases and J dropped 2 bases, with 10 bases sitting between them. There are 14 residues in the CDR3. Per germline, CDR1 SGDLS and CDR2 YYNGEE. CDR3 amino acids: CASSARDYTDTQYF. The DNA of the CDR3 is TGTGCCAGCAGCGCGCGAGACTACACAGATACGCAGTATTTT.

The chain employs TRBV30 and TRBJ1-2; tentative D call: TRBD1 (6 bases). The CDR3 consists of 11 residues. Trimming pared 5 bases from V and 13 bases from J, leaving 17 bases between. Germline-derived CDR1 and CDR2 are GTSNPN and SVGIG (reference sequence). The CDR3 DNA is TGTGCCTGGGGGAGCCCCGGGACATGCACCTTC. Protein sequence: CAWGSPGTCTF.

The chain combines TRBV6-6 with TRBJ1-2; D call uncertain. Germline V gene lookup returns CDR1 MNHNY and CDR2 SVGAGI (reference sequence). Trimming took off 2 bases at V and 5 bases at J, with 12 bases between the two ends. The CDR3 is 14 residues long. The CDR3 is CASSYGREYYGYTF. The CDR3 coding sequence is TGTGCCAGCAGTTACGGGAGGGAATATTATGGCTACACCTTC.

V is TRBV6-1 and J is TRBJ2-5; D is ambiguous. V lost 5 bases, J lost 1 base, and 11 bases lay in between. Per germline, CDR1 MNHNS and CDR2 SASEGT. The length of the CDR3 is 14 residues. CDR3 residues: CASSRGSPQETQYF. CDR3 DNA: TGTGCCAGCAGTCGCGGCAGTCCCCAAGAGACCCAGTACTTC.

The chain couples TRBV5-8 to TRBJ2-1; D is perhaps TRBD1 (5 bases). CDR3 length: 14 amino acids. Germline V gives CDR1 SGHTS, CDR2 YDEGEE. V was cut by 1 base and J by 6 bases, with 11 bases left in between. The CDR3 DNA follows: TGTGCCAGCAGCTTGAGCAGGGCCCGCAATGAGCAGTTCTTC. This gives the protein CASSLSRARNEQFF. Full variable domain (outside the CDR3, taken from reference TRBV5-8 and TRBJ2-1): EAGVTQSPTHLIKTRGQQATLRCSPISGHTSVYWYQQALGLGLQFLLWYDEGEERNRGNFPPRFSGRQFPNYSSELNVNALELEDSALYLCASSLSRARNEQFFGPGTRLTVL.

The V gene is TRBV5-6, the J gene TRBJ1-2; no clear D gene. Germline V gene data show CDR1 as SGHDT and CDR2 as YYEEEE. The V end lost 2 bases, the J end lost 4 bases, and 6 bases lay between the germline ends. The CDR3 runs 12 residues. CDR3 DNA: TGTGCCAGCAGCTTTACTGCCTATGGCTACACCTTC. Translation: CASSFTAYGYTF.

This chain uses TRBV5-1 with TRBJ2-2; possibly TRBD2 for D (5 bases). Germline CDR1 is SGHRS and CDR2 is YFSETQ. This CDR3 comprises 18 residues. Deletions cut 2 bases from V and 0 bases from J, with 17 bases between. This chain's CDR3 is CASSLGRVEASNTGELFF. The CDR3 nucleotides are TGCGCCAGCAGCTTAGGTAGGGTGGAGGCCTCGAACACCGGGGAGCTGTTTTTT.

This rearrangement joins TRBV10-1 to TRBJ2-7; TRBD1 aligns across 7 bases. The CDR3 contains 14 residues. V was pared by 2 bases and J by 3 bases, with 4 bases of the junction left unmatched. Germline V gives CDR1 WNHNN, CDR2 SYGVQD (reference sequence). The CDR3 bases are TGCGCCAGCAGTGAGGGTAACAGGGGCTACGAGCAGTACTTC. This codes for CASSEGNRGYEQYF.

This chain links TRBV4-3 with TRBJ1-5; TRBD1 might be the D (6 bases). The ends were cut back, 1 base at V and 2 bases at J, with 12 bases in the middle. Germline V gene lookup returns CDR1 LGHNA and CDR2 YSLEER. CDR3 length equals 16 residues. In nucleotides, the CDR3 is TGCGCCAGCAGCCAAGTTTACAGGGTGGGCAATCAGCCCCAGCATTTT. This encodes CASSQVYRVGNQPQHF.

The chain has TRBV7-2 and TRBJ2-7; possible D gene TRBD1, 5 bases. V lost 1 base and J 6 bases, leaving 10 bases between the germline ends. CDR3 length: 13 amino acids. Germline-derived CDR1 and CDR2 are SGHTA and FQGNSA. CDR3 region: CASSLVRGGEQYF. In DNA form, the CDR3 reads TGTGCCAGCAGCTTAGTTAGGGGTGGCGAGCAGTACTTC. The whole variable domain, remainder taken from reference TRBV7-2 and TRBJ2-7, is GAGVSQSPSNKVTEKGKDVELRCDPISGHTALYWYRQSLGQGLEFLIYFQGNSAPDKSGLPSDRFSAERTGGSVSTLTIQRTQQEDSAVYLCASSLVRGGEQYFGPGTRLTVT.

The V call is TRBV27, the J call TRBJ2-5; D may be TRBD2 (5 bases). Gene TRBJ2-7 matches the end of the DNA better, so the J call may be wrong. Germline V lookup: CDR1 MNHEY, CDR2 SMNVEV (reference sequence). The CDR3 has 15 residues. In nucleotides, the CDR3 is TGTGCCAGCAGTTCCACCCCGGGATTTACTACCGAGCAGTACTTC. It yields the protein CASSSTPGFTTEQYF.

This chain uses TRBV20-1 with TRBJ1-2; D gene uncertain. The CDR3 covers 11 residues. Trimming shortened V by 5 bases and J by 7 bases, and 11 bases separated the two germline ends. The germline V gene has CDR1 DFQATT and CDR2 SNEGSKA (reference sequence). The CDR3 loop reads CSAQSEFGYTF. The CDR3 coding sequence is TGCAGTGCTCAATCGGAGTTTGGCTACACCTTC.

This CDR3 is CASSVRGNSPLHF. The CDR3 DNA reads as TGTGCCAGCAGTGTTAGGGGTAATTCACCCCTCCACTTT. V and J are TRBV2 and TRBJ1-6; the D gene is possibly TRBD1 (5 bases). This CDR3 spans 13 amino acids. V dropped 4 bases and J dropped 6 bases, with 7 bases sitting between them. Germline V gives CDR1 SNHLY, CDR2 FYNNEI.

Here the CDR3 reads CASSYGLGWSTDTQYF. DNA of the CDR3: TGTGCCAGCAGTTACGGACTAGGGTGGAGCACAGATACGCAGTATTTT. The rearrangement uses TRBV6-5 and TRBJ2-3, with 7 bases fitting TRBD2. V was clipped by 2 bases and J by 0 bases; unmatched bases: 5. Germline V gives CDR1 MNHEY, CDR2 SVGAGI. This CDR3 contains 16 residues.

This clone came up once. This chain links TRBV12-5 with TRBJ2-3; weak D call: TRBD1 (5 bases). CDR3 size: 14 residues. The V end lost 4 bases, the J end lost 4 bases, and 12 bases lay between the germline ends. Germline V lookup: CDR1 LGHNT, CDR2 FRNRAP. The CDR3 sequence: CASGSTQGPDTQYF. The CDR3 nucleotides are TGTGCTAGTGGTTCCACCCAGGGTCCAGATACGCAGTATTTT.

This clone was detected a few times. The chain employs TRBV19 and TRBJ2-7, with 9 bases that match TRBD1. V lost 3 bases, J lost 4 bases, and 4 bases stayed unmatched. From germline, CDR1 is LNHDA and CDR2 SQIVND (reference sequence). The CDR3 spans 14 residues. CDR3 region: CASSIGTGKYEQYF. The CDR3 DNA reads TGTGCCAGTAGTATTGGGACAGGGAAGTACGAGCAGTACTTC. Full variable domain (rest looked up from reference TRBV19 and TRBJ2-7): DGGITQSPKYLFRKEGQNVTLSCEQNLNHDAMYWYRQDPGQGLRLIYYSQIVNDFQKGDIAEGYSVSREKKESFPLTVTSAQKNPTAFYLCASSIGTGKYEQYFGPGTRLTVT.

This rearrangement joins TRBV5-1 to TRBJ2-1, with D perhaps matching TRBD2 (6 bases). This CDR3 spans 15 amino acids. V was clipped by 0 bases and J by 4 bases, with 11 bases between them. CDR1 SGHRS and CDR2 YFSETQ come from the germline V gene. DNA of the CDR3: TGCGCCAGCAGCTTGGTAGGCGGGGTGTACAATGAGCAGTTCTTC. Translating it yields CASSLVGGVYNEQFF.

The rearrangement links TRBV5-1 to TRBJ1-1; D possibly corresponds to TRBD1 (6 bases). CDR1 is SGHRS and CDR2 is YFSETQ in the germline V gene. V was cut by 1 base and J by 6 bases, with 10 bases left in between. The CDR3 runs to 13 residues. The CDR3 loop reads CASSLPGGSEAFF. CDR3 coding DNA: TGCGCCAGCAGCTTGCCGGGGGGCTCTGAAGCTTTCTTT.

The CDR3 DNA is TGTGCCAGCAGCCGTACCAGGGACTACCCATACAATGAGCAGTTCTTC. Protein: CASSRTRDYPYNEQFF. The gene calls are TRBV11-2 and TRBJ2-1, with 7 bases fitting TRBD2. This CDR3 contains 16 residues. Trimming cost V 5 bases and J 4 bases; bases outside gene matches: 11. Per the germline V gene, CDR1 is SGHAT and CDR2 is FQNNGV. Full variable domain (remainder filled in from reference TRBV11-2 and TRBJ2-1): EAGVAQSPRYKIIEKRQSVAFWCNPISGHATLYWYQQILGQGPKLLIQFQNNGVVDDSQLPKDRFSAERLKGVDSTLKIQPAKLEDSAVYLCASSRTRDYPYNEQFFGPGTRLTVL.

The chain combines TRBV4-2 with TRBJ1-2; 7 bases agree with TRBD1. With 0 bases clipped from V and 6 bases from J, the junction kept 10 bases outside the gene matches. This CDR3 is 16 amino acids long. CDR1 and CDR2 from the germline V gene are LGHNA and YNFKEQ. CDR3 bases: TGTGCCAGCAGCCAAGAAATAGGCAGGGGGGTTCATGGCTACACCTTC. This sequence encodes CASSQEIGRGVHGYTF.

In this sample, this clone turned up once. The chain carries TRBV13 and TRBJ2-7, with 7 bases lining up with TRBD1. Germline V CDR1 and CDR2: PRHDT, FYEKMQ (reference sequence). With 4 bases clipped from V and 3 bases from J, the junction kept 12 bases outside the gene matches. There are 16 residues in the CDR3. CDR3 DNA: TGTGCCAGCAGCTCGGGAACAGGGGTCCGAATCTACGAGCAGTACTTC. Its protein product is CASSSGTGVRIYEQYF.

This chain connects TRBV5-1 to TRBJ2-1; 10 nucleotides align to TRBD1. V lost 5 bases to trimming and J lost 9 bases; unmatched junction nucleotides: 8. The CDR3 spans 14 residues. The germline gives CDR1 SGHRS, CDR2 YFSETQ. CDR3 nucleotides: TGCGCCAGCAGGGAGGGGGGACAGGGGATTGAGCAGTTCTTC. Translated: CASREGGQGIEQFF.

The chain joins TRBV2 to TRBJ2-1, with D tentatively TRBD2 (6 bases). This CDR3 is 14 amino acids long. The germline CDR1 and CDR2 sequences are SNHLY and FYNNEI. The V gene lost 1 base and the J gene lost 10 bases, with 14 bases spanning the gap. For the CDR3, the DNA is TGTGCCAGCAGTGAAGTAGCGGCATACCAAGAGCAGTTCTTC. As protein: CASSEVAAYQEQFF.

In its sample, this clone was seen a few times. At one of its ends the junction is not consistent with the germline gene, which may arise from a read error. The chain couples TRBV6-5 to TRBJ1-5; perhaps TRBD1 as D (5 bases). The CDR3 is 14 residues long. The germline V gene has CDR1 MNHEY and CDR2 SVGAGI. CDR3 sequence reads: CAISESSGGGNQHF. DNA for the CDR3: TGTGCCATCAGTGAGTCGAGTGGCGGGGGGAATCAGCATTTT.

The chain's CDR3 is CASSVSENQPQHF. The CDR3 bases are TGCGCCAGCAGTGTTTCGGAGAATCAGCCCCAGCATTTT. The chain combines TRBV10-2 with TRBJ1-5; D is unresolved. Trimming cost V 4 bases and J 4 bases, with 8 bases left between them. CDR1 is WSHSY, CDR2 SAAADI, per germline. This CDR3 has 13 amino acids.

The chain carries TRBV2 and TRBJ2-7, with D maybe TRBD2 (6 bases). The CDR3 extends over 14 amino acids. CDR1 is SNHLY and CDR2 is FYNNEI in the germline V gene. V lost 6 bases, J lost 0 bases, and 12 bases lay in between. The CDR3 region has the DNA TGTGCCAGCAGACGGGACTCGAGCTCCTACGAGCAGTACTTC. It encodes CASRRDSSSYEQYF.

V usage is TRBV2 and J usage is TRBJ1-1; weak D call: TRBD1 (6 bases). The CDR3 is 11 residues long. Germline V gene data show CDR1 as SNHLY and CDR2 as FYNNEI. V was clipped by 8 bases and J by 5 bases, with 9 bases between them. The CDR3 loop is CASEGGTEAFF. DNA of the CDR3: TGTGCCAGCGAGGGGGGGACTGAAGCTTTCTTT.

The chain uses TRBV5-1 and TRBJ1-1; 7 bases are a match to TRBD1. The V and J ends lost 0 bases and 5 bases, in that order; junction bases with no gene match: 4. The CDR3 consists of 14 residues. Germline V gene lookup returns CDR1 SGHRS and CDR2 YFSETQ. The CDR3: CASSLGQGRTEAFF. CDR3 in DNA: TGCGCCAGCAGCTTGGGACAGGGAAGGACTGAAGCTTTCTTT. The complete variable domain, with remaining parts taken from reference TRBV5-1 and TRBJ1-1, reads KAGVTQTPRYLIKTRGQQVTLSCSPISGHRSVSWYQQTPGQGLQFLFEYFSETQRNKGNFPGRFSGRQFSNSRSEMNVSTLELGDSALYLCASSLGQGRTEAFFGQGTRLTVV.